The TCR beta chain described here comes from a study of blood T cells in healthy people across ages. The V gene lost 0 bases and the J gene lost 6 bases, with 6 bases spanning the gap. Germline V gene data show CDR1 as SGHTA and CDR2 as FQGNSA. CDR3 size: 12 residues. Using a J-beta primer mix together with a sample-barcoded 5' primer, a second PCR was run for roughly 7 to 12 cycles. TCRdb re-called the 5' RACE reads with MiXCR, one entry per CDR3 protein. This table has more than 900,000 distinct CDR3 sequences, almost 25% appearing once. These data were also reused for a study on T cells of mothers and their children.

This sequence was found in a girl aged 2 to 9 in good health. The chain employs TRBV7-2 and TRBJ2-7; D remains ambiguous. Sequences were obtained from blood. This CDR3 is CASSLALSEQYF. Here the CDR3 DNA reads TGTGCCAGCAGCTTAGCCCTTAGCGAGCAGTACTTC.